Each of the 13 T cell receptor beta chains below was sequenced from the same sample in a study of T cell changes during pregnancy in multiple sclerosis. Generated by immunoSEQ multiplex PCR, the TCRdb table keeps only in-frame clones and is missing some. Among 70,000 or so clones listed, 80% to 95% were seen once. The sample consisted of peripheral blood, taken in the third trimester of pregnancy. Source of these receptors: a female donor in good health, enrolled as a control in a pregnancy study.

CDR3 in DNA: TGTGCCAGCAGCCGGACAGGGAATGAGCTTTCTGGAAACACCATATATTTT. It is translated as CASSRTGNELSGNTIYF. The chain is built from TRBV7-9 and TRBJ1-3, with 8 positions matching TRBD1. V lost 5 bases, J lost 1 base, and 10 bases stayed unmatched. The CDR3 has 17 residues. CDR1 SEHNR and CDR2 FQNEAQ come from the germline V gene (reference sequence).

The chain joins TRBV11-2 to TRBJ1-2; the match to TRBD1 covers 8 bases. The CDR3 loop spans 14 amino acids. The V segment lost 1 base and the J segment 6 bases; nucleotides outside the gene matches: 4. Germline V gene sequence: CDR1 SGHAT, CDR2 FQNNGV. The CDR3, as DNA: TGTGCCAGCAGCTTAGCAGGGACAGGACATGGCTACACCTTC. This encodes CASSLAGTGHGYTF.

The chain uses TRBV7-9 and TRBJ2-5; 9 bases agree with TRBD2. V gave up 1 base and J gave up 2 bases; unmatched junction bases: 8. The length of the CDR3 is 17 residues. CDR1 SEHNR and CDR2 FQNEAQ come from the germline V gene (reference sequence). The CDR3 DNA reads as TGTGCCAGCAGCTTAGGCAGCGGGGGGACTCATCAAGAGACCCAGTACTTC. Its protein product is CASSLGSGGTHQETQYF.

The rearrangement uses TRBV29-1 and TRBJ2-7, with 9 bases lining up with TRBD1. V lost 7 bases, J lost 6 bases, and 7 bases stayed unmatched. The germline V gene encodes CDR1 SQVTM and CDR2 ANQGSEA. The CDR3 extends over 12 amino acids. CDR3 nucleotide sequence: TGCAGCGGCCGGACAGGGGAGAGCGAGCAGTACTTC. Amino acids: CSGRTGESEQYF.

V usage is TRBV30 and J usage is TRBJ1-5; D is unresolved. This CDR3 region has 15 residues. Germline V CDR1 and CDR2: GTSNPN, SVGIG (reference sequence). V lost 0 bases and J 0 bases, leaving 9 bases between the germline ends. The CDR3 loop reads CAWSVRGFSNQPQHF. CDR3 in DNA: TGTGCCTGGAGTGTACGCGGGTTTAGCAATCAGCCCCAGCATTTT. The whole variable domain, filled in from reference TRBV30 and TRBJ1-5, reads SQTIHQWPATLVQPVGSPLSLECTVEGTSNPNLYWYRQAAGRGLQLLFYSVGIGQISSEVPQNLSASRPQDRQFILSSKKLLLSDSGFYLCAWSVRGFSNQPQHFGDGTRLSIL.

The chain uses TRBV28 and TRBJ1-2, with 7 nucleotides matching TRBD1. From germline, CDR1 is MDHEN and CDR2 SYDVKM. CDR3 length: 19 residues. The J segment lost 5 bases and the V segment lost 8 bases, leaving 26 bases of the junction unmatched. CDR3 DNA sequence: TGTGCCAGCCTTCTTACTTCCGGGACAGCCACCCACCTAGGGTATGGCTACACCTTC. It is translated as CASLLTSGTATHLGYGYTF.

The chain has TRBV5-1 and TRBJ2-5; 9 bases are shared with TRBD1. V lost 4 bases, J lost 5 bases, and 6 bases stayed unmatched. This CDR3 is 14 amino acids long. CDR1 and CDR2 (germline): SGHRS, YFSETQ. This CDR3 reads CASSAGTGRETQYF. The CDR3 region has the DNA TGCGCCAGCAGCGCCGGGACAGGGAGGGAGACCCAGTACTTC.

The chain joins TRBV27 to TRBJ2-5, with TRBD2 identical over 13 bases. The junction had 9 bases not matched to a gene; V was cut back by 5 bases and J by 3 bases. Germline V gives CDR1 MNHEY, CDR2 SMNVEV (reference sequence). The CDR3 loop spans 17 amino acids. The DNA for the CDR3 is TGTGCCAGCAGTCCCTGGACTAGCGGGGGCCTCAAAGAGACCCAGTACTTC. Translation gives CASSPWTSGGLKETQYF.

The chain uses TRBV27 and TRBJ2-7, with 11 bases identical to TRBD1. Per germline, CDR1 MNHEY and CDR2 SMNVEV (reference sequence). Germline trimming cut 1 base from V and 2 bases from J; bases unmatched to any gene: 1. The CDR3 runs 15 residues. The CDR3 here is CASSLWGQGAYEQYF. Here the CDR3 DNA reads TGTGCCAGCAGTTTATGGGGACAGGGGGCCTACGAGCAGTACTTC.

The chain joins TRBV5-6 to TRBJ2-5, with a possible D match to TRBD1 (5 bases). The CDR3 totals 14 residues. The V gene's germline CDR1 is SGHDT and CDR2 YYEEEE. V lost 5 bases and J 4 bases, leaving 15 bases between the germline ends. Here the CDR3 DNA reads TGTGCCAGCAGAGGGCCCAAGGGGCGAGAGACCCAGTACTTC. This sequence encodes CASRGPKGRETQYF.

This chain connects TRBV7-8 to TRBJ2-3, with D tentatively TRBD2 (6 bases). Germline-derived CDR1 and CDR2 are SGHVS and FQNEAQ. With 5 bases removed from V and 0 bases from J, the gap between germline ends came to 18 bases. This CDR3 is 17 amino acids long. CDR3 bases: TGTGCCAGCAGCAAGCTAGCGCCGACTTCTAGCACAGATACGCAGTATTTT. Amino acids: CASSKLAPTSSTDTQYF.

This rearrangement joins TRBV28 to TRBJ2-7, with D perhaps TRBD1 (6 bases). In germline, CDR1 is MDHEN, CDR2 SYDVKM. The CDR3 covers 16 residues. Trimming cost V 4 bases and J 3 bases, with 19 bases left between them. The CDR3 here is CASSSPAKARGYEQYF. The CDR3 nucleotides read TGTGCCAGCAGTTCGCCCGCCAAGGCCAGGGGCTACGAGCAGTACTTC.

The chain carries TRBV9 and TRBJ1-3, with 9 bases that match TRBD1. The V gene's germline CDR1 is SGDLS and CDR2 YYNGEE. Germline trimming cut 1 base from V and 8 bases from J; bases unmatched to any gene: 10. This CDR3 is built from 16 residues. The CDR3 coding sequence is TGTGCCAGCAGCGTAAAAGGGGGGACAGGGCAAGACACCATATATTTT. Its translation is CASSVKGGTGQDTIYF.